Each of the 28 T cell receptor beta chains below was sequenced from the same sample in a study of technical replicates of blood from a handful of donors. TCRdb's copy holds only in-frame clones and misses some; the assay was immunoSEQ multiplex PCR. The sample yields about 56,000 clones, roughly 95% seen once. The material sequenced was PBMCs. All receptors derive from a human donor in good health. Some clones in this sample may be carry-over from other donors' samples.

The genes are TRBV6-5 and TRBJ1-2, with D unresolved. The V gene's germline CDR1 is MNHEY and CDR2 SVGAGI. V was pared by 5 bases and J by 6 bases, with 16 bases between. The CDR3 runs 14 residues. The CDR3 sequence: CASSTGTRRDGYTF. CDR3 sequence (DNA): TGTGCCAGCAGTACGGGCACAAGGAGGGATGGCTACACCTTC.

This chain links TRBV7-9 with TRBJ1-3; 7 positions match TRBD1. V lost 3 bases and J lost 4; bases outside the gene matches: 6. The CDR3 has 15 amino acids. Germline V lookup: CDR1 SEHNR, CDR2 FQNEAQ (reference sequence). The CDR3 DNA sequence: TGTGCCAGCAGCTTGGCAGGGGGGTACGGAAACACCATATATTTT. Its translation: CASSLAGGYGNTIYF.

The rearrangement links TRBV6-6 to TRBJ1-3; D uncertain. Germline lookup yields CDR1 MNHNY and CDR2 SVGAGI (reference sequence). This CDR3 has 12 residues. Trimming shortened V by 0 bases and J by 9 bases, and 6 bases separated the two germline ends. CDR3 sequence reads: CASSYSIGTIYF. CDR3 sequence (DNA): TGTGCCAGCAGTTACTCGATCGGCACCATATATTTT.

This chain uses TRBV5-4 with TRBJ2-5, with D maybe TRBD1 (5 bases). The CDR3 runs to 14 residues. In germline, CDR1 is SGHNT, CDR2 YYREEE (reference sequence). Trimming took 4 bases from V and 5 from J, leaving 15 bases between them. Here the CDR3 reads CASSPKGSIETQYF. The CDR3 region has the DNA TGTGCCAGCAGCCCGAAGGGGTCAATCGAGACCCAGTACTTC.

CDR3 loop: CASSRGTSEETQYF. In DNA, the CDR3 is TGTGCCAGCAGCCGGGGGACTAGCGAAGAGACCCAGTACTTC. The chain carries TRBV7-9 and TRBJ2-5, with TRBD2 identical over 10 bases. The CDR3 is 14 amino acids. The V gene's germline CDR1 is SEHNR and CDR2 FQNEAQ (reference sequence). After removal of 5 bases from V and 3 bases from J, the junction contained 3 bases not matched to a gene.

The rearrangement uses TRBV4-1 and TRBJ2-2; the match to TRBD2 covers 7 bases. The CDR3 spans 15 residues. In germline, CDR1 is MGHRA, CDR2 YSYEKL. Germline trimming cut 1 base from V and 1 base from J; bases unmatched to any gene: 0. CDR3 in amino acids: CASSQAGGNTGELFF. CDR3 nucleotides: TGCGCCAGCAGCCAAGCGGGAGGGAACACCGGGGAGCTGTTTTTT.

The CDR3 nucleotides are TGTGCCATCAGTGGAGAAGAGGTAGTTTACTCCTACGAGCAGTACTTC. Residues: CAISGEEVVYSYEQYF. This chain connects TRBV10-3 to TRBJ2-7; D not resolved. CDR3 length equals 16 residues. The V and J ends lost 4 bases and 0 bases respectively, with 16 bases between them. In germline, CDR1 is ENHRY, CDR2 SYGVKD.

Comment on this clone: Other nucleotide sequences in the sample specify the same CDR3. This sequence joins TRBV7-2 and TRBJ2-7; D is possibly TRBD1 (6 bases). The V end lost 1 base, the J end lost 2 bases, and 6 bases lay between the germline ends. Germline-derived CDR1 and CDR2 are SGHTA and FQGNSA. This CDR3 region has 13 residues. DNA for the CDR3: TGTGCCAGCAGCTTAGGGACAGCCTACGAGCAGTACTTC. Translation: CASSLGTAYEQYF.

The chain uses TRBV30 and TRBJ2-3, with 7 bases fitting TRBD2. CDR1 GTSNPN and CDR2 SVGIG come from the germline V gene (reference sequence). The trim removed 0 bases at V and 6 bases at J, leaving 9 bases unmatched. The CDR3 consists of 15 residues. CDR3 coding DNA: TGTGCCTGGAGTGTATCTGCGGGAGCTAGGGATACGCAGTATTTT. Residues: CAWSVSAGARDTQYF.

V gene TRBV6-5 combines with J gene TRBJ2-7; tentative D call: TRBD2 (6 bases). V was trimmed by 0 bases and J by 5 bases, leaving 17 bases between them. There are 16 residues in the CDR3. CDR1 and CDR2 from the germline V gene are MNHEY and SVGAGI. The DNA of the CDR3 is TGTGCCAGCAGTTACTCCCCGGGGGTGGGTTTGAACGAGCAGTACTTC. Translation gives CASSYSPGVGLNEQYF.

The rearrangement joins TRBV5-4 to TRBJ1-3, with unresolved D. V was cut by 2 bases and J by 3 bases, with 12 bases left in between. The CDR3 length is 15 residues. CDR1 and CDR2 (germline): SGHNT, YYREEE (reference sequence). The CDR3 nucleotides are TGTGCCAGCAGCTTTGGCGGGGTGAATGGAAACACCATATATTTT. This gives the protein CASSFGGVNGNTIYF.

V gene TRBV29-1 combines with J gene TRBJ1-1; 8 bases line up with TRBD1. Germline V CDR1 and CDR2: SQVTM, ANQGSEA. The CDR3 contains 14 residues. The junction had 12 bases not matched to a gene; V was cut back by 7 bases and J by 5 bases. CDR3 DNA sequence: TGCAGCGCCCAGACAGGGGCCGGGATAACTGAAGCTTTCTTT. Its protein product is CSAQTGAGITEAFF.

The rearrangement joins TRBV10-3 to TRBJ1-4; D remains unclear. CDR3 length: 13 amino acids. Trimming removed 6 bases at V and 4 bases at J, with 9 bases between. Looked up from germline, CDR1 is ENHRY and CDR2 is SYGVKD. CDR3 sequence reads: CAISREDNEKLFF. CDR3 DNA sequence: TGTGCCATCAGCCGCGAAGATAATGAAAAACTGTTTTTT.

This chain uses TRBV4-1 with TRBJ1-1, with TRBD1 matching 7 bases. V lost 2 bases, J lost 3 bases, and 6 bases stayed unmatched. Germline loops: CDR1 MGHRA, CDR2 YSYEKL. CDR3 length equals 15 residues. CDR3 sequence (DNA): TGCGCCAGCAGCCAACTTCATACAGGGGACACTGAAGCTTTCTTT. Translated: CASSQLHTGDTEAFF.

The rearrangement uses TRBV11-1 and TRBJ1-1; 7 bases are shared with TRBD1. The V gene's germline CDR1 is SGHAT and CDR2 FQDESV (reference sequence). This CDR3 is 16 amino acids long. V shed 0 bases and J 5 bases; nucleotides not matched to a gene: 9. CDR3 region: CASSLARDSFRTEAFF. In DNA form, the CDR3 reads TGTGCCAGCAGCTTAGCCCGGGACAGTTTCAGGACTGAAGCTTTCTTT.

The chain recombines TRBV12-5 with TRBJ1-1, with D hard to call. Germline CDR1 LGHNT, CDR2 FRNRAP. The CDR3 consists of 13 residues. V was clipped by 1 base and J by 1 base, with 4 bases between them. DNA of the CDR3: TGTGCTAGTGGTTTGGGAGGGAACACTGAAGCTTTCTTT. The encoded protein is CASGLGGNTEAFF.

The chain has TRBV2 and TRBJ1-3; D not resolved. This CDR3 has 14 residues. Germline assignment: CDR1 SNHLY and CDR2 FYNNEI. The ends were cut back, 6 bases at V and 4 bases at J, with 13 bases in the middle. In DNA, the CDR3 is TGTGCCAGCAGGGACGGGGTTCCGGGAAACACCATATATTTT. Translating gives CASRDGVPGNTIYF.

V usage is TRBV7-2 and J usage is TRBJ2-1; 7 bases agree with TRBD1. Germline V lookup: CDR1 SGHTA, CDR2 FQGNSA. The CDR3 is 13 residues long. With V trimmed by 3 bases and J by 7 bases, 3 bases remained unmatched. CDR3: CASSLLQGNEQFF. Here the CDR3 DNA reads TGTGCCAGCAGCTTGTTACAGGGGAATGAGCAGTTCTTC.

This clone was observed once. The chain joins TRBV14 to TRBJ1-1; D is undetermined. The CDR3 is 15 amino acids. Trimming pared 0 bases from V and 4 bases from J, leaving 12 bases between. Germline V gives CDR1 SGHDN, CDR2 FVKESK. CDR3 sequence (DNA): TGTGCCAGCAGCCAAGAATTTGGCATTGGCACTGAAGCTTTCTTT. Translating gives CASSQEFGIGTEAFF.

The CDR3 bases are TGTGCCAGCAGCTTGCTACAGGGTTCCTACGAGCAGTACTTC. Its protein is CASSLLQGSYEQYF. The rearrangement joins TRBV5-4 to TRBJ2-7; the D gene is possibly TRBD1 (6 bases). Trimming took 1 base from V and 1 from J, leaving 9 bases between them. Per germline, CDR1 SGHNT and CDR2 YYREEE (reference sequence). The length of the CDR3 is 14 residues.

The V and J genes are TRBV12-5 and TRBJ2-5, with TRBD2 as a possible D gene (5 bases). There are 12 residues in the CDR3. Germline V gene data show CDR1 as LGHNT and CDR2 as FRNRAP. V was pared by 4 bases and J by 9 bases, with 12 bases between. The CDR3 here is CASGWLVGAQYF. The CDR3 bases are TGTGCTAGTGGTTGGCTGGTGGGAGCCCAGTACTTC.

The rearrangement links TRBV6-1 to TRBJ2-1, with 13 bases matching TRBD2. The CDR3 loop spans 19 amino acids. Germline CDR1 MNHNS, CDR2 SASEGT. The junction had 15 bases not matched to a gene; V was cut back by 4 bases and J by 6 bases. This CDR3 reads CASSVSVGTSGVRGNEQFF. The CDR3 nucleotides read TGTGCCAGCAGTGTCTCAGTAGGGACTAGCGGGGTCCGGGGCAATGAGCAGTTCTTC.

The gene calls are TRBV27 and TRBJ2-7; 7 nucleotides align to TRBD1. CDR1 is MNHEY and CDR2 is SMNVEV in the germline V gene (reference sequence). J lost 9 bases, V lost 6 bases, and 8 bases had no gene match. CDR3 size: 12 residues. CDR3 DNA sequence: TGTGCCAGCAGCCAAAGACAGGGTACGCAGTACTTC. Translation gives CASSQRQGTQYF.

This rearrangement joins TRBV5-1 to TRBJ1-1; maybe TRBD1 (5 bases). The V end was cut by 4 bases, the J end by 1 base, with 8 bases between. Per germline, CDR1 SGHRS and CDR2 YFSETQ. The CDR3 loop spans 13 amino acids. The DNA for the CDR3 is TGCGCCAGCAGCCCTCAGGGGAACACTGAAGCTTTCTTT. This encodes CASSPQGNTEAFF.

CDR3 loop: CASSLHRDFAYEQYF. The CDR3 bases are TGTGCCAGCAGCTTGCACCGGGACTTCGCCTACGAGCAGTACTTC. This chain connects TRBV11-1 to TRBJ2-7, with a possible D match to TRBD2 (6 bases). V was pared by 3 bases and J by 2 bases, with 14 bases between. The CDR3 has 15 residues. Germline loops: CDR1 SGHAT, CDR2 FQDESV (reference sequence).

J is TRBJ2-3 and V is TRBV27; possible D gene TRBD2, 6 bases. CDR1 MNHEY and CDR2 SMNVEV come from the germline V gene (reference sequence). This CDR3 has 12 residues. Trimming left V 3 bases short and J 5 bases short, with 6 bases between. CDR3 sequence (DNA): TGTGCCAGCAGTTTCGGGGGAGATACGCAGTATTTT. Amino acids: CASSFGGDTQYF.

This clone has just a few counts. The CDR3 is CASSPFVDRVRRETQYF. DNA for the CDR3: TGTGCCAGCTCACCCTTCGTGGACAGGGTTAGGAGAGAGACCCAGTACTTC. The chain is built from TRBV18 and TRBJ2-5, with 8 bases that match TRBD1. This CDR3 has 17 amino acids. J lost 4 bases, V lost 3 bases, and 13 bases had no gene match. The germline V gene encodes CDR1 KGHSH and CDR2 LQKENI.

This clone came up once. The chain is built from TRBV7-2 and TRBJ2-5; D possibly corresponds to TRBD2 (5 bases). Germline V gene sequence: CDR1 SGHTA, CDR2 FQGNSA. There are 15 residues in the CDR3. V gave up 5 bases and J gave up 2 bases, with 15 bases separating them. The CDR3 protein is CASSLRDGRQETQYF. The DNA of the CDR3 is TGTGCCAGCAGCCTCCGGGATGGCAGACAAGAGACCCAGTACTTC.